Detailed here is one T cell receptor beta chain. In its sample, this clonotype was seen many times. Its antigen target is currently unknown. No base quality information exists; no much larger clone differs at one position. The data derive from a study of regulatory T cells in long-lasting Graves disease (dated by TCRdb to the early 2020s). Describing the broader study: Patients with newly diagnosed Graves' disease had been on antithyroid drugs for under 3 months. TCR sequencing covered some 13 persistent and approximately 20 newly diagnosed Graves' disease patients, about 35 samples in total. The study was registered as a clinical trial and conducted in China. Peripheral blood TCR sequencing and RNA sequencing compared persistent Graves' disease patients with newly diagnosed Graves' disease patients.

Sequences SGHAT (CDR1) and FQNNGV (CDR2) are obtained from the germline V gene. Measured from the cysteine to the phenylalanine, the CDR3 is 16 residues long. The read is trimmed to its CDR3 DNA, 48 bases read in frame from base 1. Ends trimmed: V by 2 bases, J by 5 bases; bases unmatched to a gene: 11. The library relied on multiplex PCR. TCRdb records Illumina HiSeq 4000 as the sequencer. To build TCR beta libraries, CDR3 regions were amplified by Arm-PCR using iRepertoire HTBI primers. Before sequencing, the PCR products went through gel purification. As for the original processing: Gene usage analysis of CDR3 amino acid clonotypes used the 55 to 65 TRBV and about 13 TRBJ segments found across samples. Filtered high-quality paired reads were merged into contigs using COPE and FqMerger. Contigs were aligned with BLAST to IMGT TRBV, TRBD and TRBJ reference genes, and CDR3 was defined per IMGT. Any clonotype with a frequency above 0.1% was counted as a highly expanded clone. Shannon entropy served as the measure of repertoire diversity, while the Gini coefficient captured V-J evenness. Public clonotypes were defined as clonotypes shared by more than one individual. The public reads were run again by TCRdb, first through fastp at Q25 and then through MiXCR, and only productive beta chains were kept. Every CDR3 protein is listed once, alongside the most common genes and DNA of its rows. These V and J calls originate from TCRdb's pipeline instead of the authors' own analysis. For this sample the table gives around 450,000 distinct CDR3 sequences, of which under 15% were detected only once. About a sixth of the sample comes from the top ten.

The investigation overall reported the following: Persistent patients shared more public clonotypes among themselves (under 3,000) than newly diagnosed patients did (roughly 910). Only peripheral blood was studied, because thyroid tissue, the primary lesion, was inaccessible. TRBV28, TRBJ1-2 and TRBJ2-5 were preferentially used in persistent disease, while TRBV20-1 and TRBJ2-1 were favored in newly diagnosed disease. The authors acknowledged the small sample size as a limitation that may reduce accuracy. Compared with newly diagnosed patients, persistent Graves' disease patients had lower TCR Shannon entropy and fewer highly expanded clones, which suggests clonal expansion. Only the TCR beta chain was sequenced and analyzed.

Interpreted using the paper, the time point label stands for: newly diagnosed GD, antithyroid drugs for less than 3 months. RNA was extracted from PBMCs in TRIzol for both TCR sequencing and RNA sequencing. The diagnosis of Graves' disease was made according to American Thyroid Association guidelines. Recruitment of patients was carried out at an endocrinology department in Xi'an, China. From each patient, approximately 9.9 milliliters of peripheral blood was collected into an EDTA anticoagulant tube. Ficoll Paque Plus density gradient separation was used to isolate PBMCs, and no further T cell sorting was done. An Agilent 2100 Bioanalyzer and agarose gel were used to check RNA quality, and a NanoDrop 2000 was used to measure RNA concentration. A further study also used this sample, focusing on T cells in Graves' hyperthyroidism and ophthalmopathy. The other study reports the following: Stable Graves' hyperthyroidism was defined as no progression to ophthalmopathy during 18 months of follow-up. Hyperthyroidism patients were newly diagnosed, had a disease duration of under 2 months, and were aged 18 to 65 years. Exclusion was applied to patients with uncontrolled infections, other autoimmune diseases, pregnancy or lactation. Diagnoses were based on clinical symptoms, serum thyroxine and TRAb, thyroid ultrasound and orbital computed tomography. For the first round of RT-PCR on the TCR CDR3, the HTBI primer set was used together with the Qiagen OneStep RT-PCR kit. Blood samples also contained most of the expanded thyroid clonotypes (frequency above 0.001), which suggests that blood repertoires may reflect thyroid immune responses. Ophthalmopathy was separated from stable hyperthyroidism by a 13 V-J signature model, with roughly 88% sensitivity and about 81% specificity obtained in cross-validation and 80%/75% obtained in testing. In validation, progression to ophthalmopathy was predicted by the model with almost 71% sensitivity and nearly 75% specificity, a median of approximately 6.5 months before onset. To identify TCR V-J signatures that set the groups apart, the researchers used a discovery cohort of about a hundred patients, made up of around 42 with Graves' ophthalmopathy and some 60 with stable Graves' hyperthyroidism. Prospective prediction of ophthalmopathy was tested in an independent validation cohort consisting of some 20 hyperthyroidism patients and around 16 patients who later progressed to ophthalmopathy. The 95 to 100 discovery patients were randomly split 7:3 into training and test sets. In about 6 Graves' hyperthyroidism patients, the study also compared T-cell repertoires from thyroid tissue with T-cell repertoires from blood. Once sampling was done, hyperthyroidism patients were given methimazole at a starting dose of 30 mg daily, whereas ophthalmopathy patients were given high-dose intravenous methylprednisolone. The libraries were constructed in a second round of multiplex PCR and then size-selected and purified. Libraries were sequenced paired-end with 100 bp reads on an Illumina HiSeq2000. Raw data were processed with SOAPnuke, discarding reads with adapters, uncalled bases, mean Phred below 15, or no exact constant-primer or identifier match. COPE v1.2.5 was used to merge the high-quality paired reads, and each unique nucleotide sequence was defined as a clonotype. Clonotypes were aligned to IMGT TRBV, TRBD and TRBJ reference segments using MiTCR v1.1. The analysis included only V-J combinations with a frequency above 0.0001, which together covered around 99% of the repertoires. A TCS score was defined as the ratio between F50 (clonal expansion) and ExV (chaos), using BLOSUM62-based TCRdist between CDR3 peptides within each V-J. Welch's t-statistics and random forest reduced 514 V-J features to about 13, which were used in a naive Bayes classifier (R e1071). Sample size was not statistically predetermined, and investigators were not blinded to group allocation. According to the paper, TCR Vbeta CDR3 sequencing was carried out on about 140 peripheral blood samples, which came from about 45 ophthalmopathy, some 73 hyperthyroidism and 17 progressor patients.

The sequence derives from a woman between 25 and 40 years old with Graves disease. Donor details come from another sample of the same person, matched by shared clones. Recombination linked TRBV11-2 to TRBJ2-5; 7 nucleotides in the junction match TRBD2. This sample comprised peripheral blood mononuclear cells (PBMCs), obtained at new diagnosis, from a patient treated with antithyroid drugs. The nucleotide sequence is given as TGTGCCAGCAGCTTATCTCTAGCGGTCCTCGGGGAGACCCAGTACTTC. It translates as CASSLSLAVLGETQYF.